This T cell receptor beta chain appears in the sequencing data of a study of blood T cells in healthy people across ages. Extractions gave at least 5.5 micrograms of total RNA per sample. With regard to this clonotype: Antigen specificity is unknown.

Between the trimmed V and J ends, which lost 4 bases and 4 bases, there was a span of 16 bases. Germline values: CDR1 SGHTA, CDR2 FQGNSA. The CDR3 covers 15 residues. Study observations and caveats: Per-million-T-cell TCR beta diversity fell roughly linearly with age.

Next came a second PCR, run for about 7 to 12 cycles, which used a sample-barcoded 5' primer along with a J-beta primer mix. MiXCR was run by TCRdb on the 5' RACE reads, yielding one entry per CDR3 protein. The repertoire holds some 1,800,000 distinct CDR3 sequences, with more than 35% as singletons. This chain links TRBV7-2 with TRBJ1-2; D gene ambiguous. Input material: blood. The receptor's source is a human donor in good health. CDR3: CASSSPLEGTYGYTF. As DNA, the CDR3 is TGTGCCAGCAGCTCCCCCCTCGAAGGTACCTATGGCTACACCTTC.